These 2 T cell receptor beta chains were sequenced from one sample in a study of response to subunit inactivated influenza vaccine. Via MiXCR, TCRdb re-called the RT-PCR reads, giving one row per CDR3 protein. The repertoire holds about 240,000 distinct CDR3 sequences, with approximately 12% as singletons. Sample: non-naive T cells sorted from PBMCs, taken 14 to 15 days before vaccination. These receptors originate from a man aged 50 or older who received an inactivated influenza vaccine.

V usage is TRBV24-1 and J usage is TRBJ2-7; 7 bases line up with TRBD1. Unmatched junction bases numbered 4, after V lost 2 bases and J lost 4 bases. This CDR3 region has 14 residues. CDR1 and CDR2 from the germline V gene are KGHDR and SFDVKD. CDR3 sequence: CATSDSGTEYEQYF. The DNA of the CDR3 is TGTGCCACCAGTGATTCCGGGACAGAATACGAGCAGTACTTC.

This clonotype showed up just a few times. CDR3: CSASGAQYYEQYF. The CDR3 region has the DNA TGCAGTGCTAGTGGGGCACAGTACTACGAGCAGTACTTC. J is TRBJ2-7 and V is TRBV20-1; a possible D gene is TRBD1 (5 bases). The CDR3 loop spans 13 amino acids. CDR1 is DFQATT, CDR2 SNEGSKA, per germline (reference sequence). V dropped 3 bases and J dropped 3 bases, with 12 bases sitting between them.